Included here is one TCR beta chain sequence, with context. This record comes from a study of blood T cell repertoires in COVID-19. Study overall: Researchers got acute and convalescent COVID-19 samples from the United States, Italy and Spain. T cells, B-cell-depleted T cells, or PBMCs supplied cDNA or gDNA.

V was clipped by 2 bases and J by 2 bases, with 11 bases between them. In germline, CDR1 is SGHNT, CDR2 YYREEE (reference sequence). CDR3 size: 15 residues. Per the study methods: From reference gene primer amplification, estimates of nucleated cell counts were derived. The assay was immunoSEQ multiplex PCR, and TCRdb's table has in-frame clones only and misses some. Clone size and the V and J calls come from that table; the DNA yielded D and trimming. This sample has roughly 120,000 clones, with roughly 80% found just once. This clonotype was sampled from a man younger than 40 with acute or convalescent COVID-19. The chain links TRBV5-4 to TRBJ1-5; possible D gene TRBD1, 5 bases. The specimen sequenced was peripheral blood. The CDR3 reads CASSFQGRRNQPQHF. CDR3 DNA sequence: TGTGCCAGCAGCTTCCAGGGTAGGCGCAATCAGCCCCAGCATTTT.